This TCR beta chain was found in a study of blood T cells in healthy people across ages. This clonotype appeared a few times. Using a J-beta primer mix together with a sample-barcoded 5' primer, a second PCR was run for roughly 6 to 12 cycles. Each CDR3 protein gets one entry after TCRdb re-called the 5' RACE reads with MiXCR. The sample holds 1.5 million to 2 million distinct CDR3 sequences, about 35% seen once. Per germline, CDR1 SGHVS and CDR2 FNYEAQ. The CDR3 is 18 amino acids. The germline V and J ends were trimmed by 1 base and 4 bases, with 21 bases remaining between them. The chain has TRBV7-6 and TRBJ2-3, with a tentative D call TRBD1 (6 bases). Sequencing used blood. The TCR was taken from a young woman in good health. This CDR3 is CASSLVLGRRGYADTQYF. The DNA of the CDR3 is TGTGCCAGCAGCTTAGTGCTGGGTCGCAGGGGTTATGCAGATACGCAGTATTTT.